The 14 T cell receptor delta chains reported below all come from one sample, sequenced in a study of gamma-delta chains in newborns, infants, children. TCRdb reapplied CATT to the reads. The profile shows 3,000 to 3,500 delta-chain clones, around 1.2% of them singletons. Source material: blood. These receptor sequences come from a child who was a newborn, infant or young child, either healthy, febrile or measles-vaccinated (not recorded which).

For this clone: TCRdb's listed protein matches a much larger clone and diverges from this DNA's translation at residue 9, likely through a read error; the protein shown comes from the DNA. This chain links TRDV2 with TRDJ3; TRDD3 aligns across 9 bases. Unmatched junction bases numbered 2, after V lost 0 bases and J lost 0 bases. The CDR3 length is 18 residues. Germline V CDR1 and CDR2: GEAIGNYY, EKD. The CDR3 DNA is TGTGCCTGTGACACCGGGGATACGCACTCCTGGGACACCCGACAGATGTTTTTC. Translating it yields CACDTGDTHSWDTRQMFF.

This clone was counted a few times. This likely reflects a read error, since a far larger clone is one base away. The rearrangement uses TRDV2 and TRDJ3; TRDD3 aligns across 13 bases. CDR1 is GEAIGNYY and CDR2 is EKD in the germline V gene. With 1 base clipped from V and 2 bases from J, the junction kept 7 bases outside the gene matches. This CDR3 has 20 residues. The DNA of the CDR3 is TGTGCCTGTGACACACTGGGGGATACGACCGGGGCCTGGGACACCCGACAGATGTTTTTC. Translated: CACDTLGDTTGAWDTRQMFF.

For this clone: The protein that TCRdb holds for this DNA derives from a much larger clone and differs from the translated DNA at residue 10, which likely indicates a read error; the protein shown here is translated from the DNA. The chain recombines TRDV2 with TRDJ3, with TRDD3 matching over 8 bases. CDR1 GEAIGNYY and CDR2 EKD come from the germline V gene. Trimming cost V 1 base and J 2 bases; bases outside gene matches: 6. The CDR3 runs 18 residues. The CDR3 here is CACDTVGDTPWDTRQMFF. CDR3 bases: TGTGCCTGTGACACTGTAGGGGATACCCCCTGGGACACCCGACAGATGTTTTTC.

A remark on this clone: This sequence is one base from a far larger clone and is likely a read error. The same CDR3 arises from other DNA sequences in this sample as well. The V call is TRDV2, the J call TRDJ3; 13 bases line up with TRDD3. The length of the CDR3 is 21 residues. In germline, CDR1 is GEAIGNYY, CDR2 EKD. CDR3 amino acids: CACDTATGGYATPWDTRQMFF. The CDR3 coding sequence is TGTGCCTGTGACACCGCAACTGGGGGATACGCGACCCCCTGGGACACCCGGCAGATGTTTTTC.

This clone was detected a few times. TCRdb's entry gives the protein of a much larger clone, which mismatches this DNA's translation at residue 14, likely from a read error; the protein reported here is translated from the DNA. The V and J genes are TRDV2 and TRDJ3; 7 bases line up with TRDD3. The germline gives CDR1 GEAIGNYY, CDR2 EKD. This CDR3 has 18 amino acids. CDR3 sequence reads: CACDTGYARSWDTLQMFF. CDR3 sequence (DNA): TGTGCCTGTGACACCGGATACGCCCGCTCCTGGGACACCCTACAGATGTTTTTC.

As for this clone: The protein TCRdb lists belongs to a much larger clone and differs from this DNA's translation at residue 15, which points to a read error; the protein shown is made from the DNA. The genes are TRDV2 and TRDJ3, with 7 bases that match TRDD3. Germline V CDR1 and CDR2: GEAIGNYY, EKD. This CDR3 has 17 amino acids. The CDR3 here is CACDTGGRSWDTRQTFF. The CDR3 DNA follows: TGTGCCTGTGACACTGGGGGACGGTCCTGGGACACCCGACAGACGTTTTTC.

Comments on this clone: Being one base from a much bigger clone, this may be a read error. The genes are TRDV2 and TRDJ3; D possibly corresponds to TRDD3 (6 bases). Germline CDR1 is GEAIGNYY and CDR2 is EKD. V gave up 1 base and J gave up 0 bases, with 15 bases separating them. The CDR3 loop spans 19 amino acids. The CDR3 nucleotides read TGTGCCTGTGACACGGTGGGGGTTATCAGCTCCTGGGACACCCGACAGATGTTTTTC. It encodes CACDTVGVISSWDTRQMFF.

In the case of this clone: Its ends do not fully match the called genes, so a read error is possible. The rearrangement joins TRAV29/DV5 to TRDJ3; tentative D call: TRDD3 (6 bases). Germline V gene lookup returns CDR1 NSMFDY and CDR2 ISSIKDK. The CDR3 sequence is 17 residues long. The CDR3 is CSVIALGSSWDPRQMFF. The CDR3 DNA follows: TGTTCCGTAATCGCGCTGGGGAGCTCCTGGGACCCCCGACAGATGTTTTTC.

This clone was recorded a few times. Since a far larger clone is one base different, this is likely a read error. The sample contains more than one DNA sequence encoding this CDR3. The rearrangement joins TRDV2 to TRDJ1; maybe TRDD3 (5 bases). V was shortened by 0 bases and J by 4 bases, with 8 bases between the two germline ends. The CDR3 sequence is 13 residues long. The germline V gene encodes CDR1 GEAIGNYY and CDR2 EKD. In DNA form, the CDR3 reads TGTGCCTGTGACACCGGGGGGTACGATAAACTCATCTTT. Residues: CACDTGGYDKLIF.

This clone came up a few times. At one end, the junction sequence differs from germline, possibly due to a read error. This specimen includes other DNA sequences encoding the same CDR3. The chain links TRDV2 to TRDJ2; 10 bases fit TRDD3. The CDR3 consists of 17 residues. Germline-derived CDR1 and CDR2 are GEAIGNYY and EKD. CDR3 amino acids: CACDSVTGGSLTAQLFF. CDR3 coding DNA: TGTGCCTGTGACTCGGTCACTGGGGGATCTTTGACAGCGCAACTCTTCTTT.

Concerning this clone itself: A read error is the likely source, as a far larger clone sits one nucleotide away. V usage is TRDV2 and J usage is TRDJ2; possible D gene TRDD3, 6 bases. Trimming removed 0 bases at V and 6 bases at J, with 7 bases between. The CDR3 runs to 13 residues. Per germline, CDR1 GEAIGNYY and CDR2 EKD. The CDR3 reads CACDTWGAAQLFF. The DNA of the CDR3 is TGTGCCTGTGACACCTGGGGGGCAGCACAACTCTTCTTT.

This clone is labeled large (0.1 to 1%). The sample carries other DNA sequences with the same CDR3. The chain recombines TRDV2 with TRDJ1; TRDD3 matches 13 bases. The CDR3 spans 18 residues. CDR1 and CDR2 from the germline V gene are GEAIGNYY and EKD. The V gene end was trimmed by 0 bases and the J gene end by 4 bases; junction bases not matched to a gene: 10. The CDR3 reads CACDTVGTGGYVDDKLIF. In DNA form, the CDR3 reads TGTGCCTGTGACACCGTCGGTACTGGGGGATACGTTGACGATAAACTCATCTTT.

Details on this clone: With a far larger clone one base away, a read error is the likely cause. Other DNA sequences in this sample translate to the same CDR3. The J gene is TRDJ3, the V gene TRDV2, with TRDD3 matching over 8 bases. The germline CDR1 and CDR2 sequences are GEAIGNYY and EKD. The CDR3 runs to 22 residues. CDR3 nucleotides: TGCGCCTGTGACTCCGCACGTACTGGGGGCACCAAACCATCCTGGGACACCCGACAGATGTTTTTC. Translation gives CACDSARTGGTKPSWDTRQMFF.

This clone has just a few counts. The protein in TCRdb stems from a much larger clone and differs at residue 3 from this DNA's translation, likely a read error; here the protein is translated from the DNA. The CDR3 coding sequence is TGTGCCTATGACTGGGGGATACGCTGGGACACCCGACAGATGTTTTTC. As protein: CAYDWGIRWDTRQMFF. The genes are TRDV2 and TRDJ3, with TRDD3 matching 13 bases. The CDR3 has 16 amino acids. From germline, CDR1 is GEAIGNYY and CDR2 EKD.